The subject of this entry is one TCR beta chain. The CDR3 extends over 15 amino acids. The ends lost 2 bases at V and 6 bases at J; junction bases unmatched: 4. Germline V gene lookup returns CDR1 SEHNR and CDR2 FQNEAQ (reference sequence). This specimen comes from a study of blood T cell repertoires in COVID-19. Across the whole study: Donors in the United States, Italy and Spain gave samples during acute or convalescent COVID-19. The analysed material was cDNA or gDNA that came from T cells, B-cell-depleted T cells, or PBMCs.

In the authors' workflow: Amplification of reference gene primers provided the estimated nucleated cell counts. Libraries were prepared by immunoSEQ multiplex PCR; TCRdb keeps only in-frame clonotypes and omits some of them. Clone size and the V and J calls come from that table; the DNA yielded D and trimming. The data contain approximately 32,000 clones, 70% to 90% of them seen just once; the ten biggest clones take up about 4.9%. The receptor was isolated from a woman aged 70-85 years with active COVID-19. The sample comprised peripheral blood. This rearrangement joins TRBV7-9 to TRBJ2-1; 10 bases are shared with TRBD2. The CDR3 DNA reads as TGTGCCAGCAGCTTAAAGCGGGGGGGATTCAATGAGCAGTTCTTC. Its protein is CASSLKRGGFNEQFF.